One T cell receptor beta chain is described in this entry. These data belong to a study of cytomegalovirus exposure and HLA in healthy donors. Researchers ran the PCR with 60 Vbeta and 13 Jbeta primers. Profiling relied on immunoSEQ multiplex PCR, and the TCRdb table lists in-frame clones only, not all of them. The top ten clones hold 3.5% to 5% of a sample with about 65,000 clones, about four fifths of them seen once. This sequence was found in a woman between 25 and 40 years old in good health and CMV-seronegative. The sample consisted of PBMCs.

The CDR3 loop is CSVERQGGEAFF. The CDR3 DNA reads as TGCAGCGTTGAAAGGCAGGGGGGAGAAGCTTTCTTT. The chain links TRBV29-1 to TRBJ1-1; 7 bases agree with TRBD1. Germline V lookup: CDR1 SQVTM, CDR2 ANQGSEA. V shed 2 bases, J shed 8 bases, and the junction held 5 bases outside the gene matches. The CDR3 is 12 amino acids.